This TCR beta chain comes out of a study of cytomegalovirus exposure and HLA in healthy donors. Overall study context: Early release data held 80 million to 100 million unique TCRs from HLA-typed donors.

The primer mix had 60 Vbeta and 13 Jbeta primers. Using immunoSEQ multiplex PCR, the repertoire was profiled, and TCRdb retains in-frame clones only, with some absent. Among roughly 96,000 clones listed, 60% to 75% were seen once. The TCR originated in a female donor in good health and CMV-seropositive. Sequencing was carried out using PBMCs.

CDR3 DNA sequence: TGTGCCAGCAGCCCCCGCCAGCGGAAATCCTACGAGCAGTACTTC. Its translation: CASSPRQRKSYEQYF. This rearrangement joins TRBV6-6 to TRBJ2-7; perhaps TRBD2 as D (5 bases). CDR3 length equals 15 residues. V lost 6 bases, J lost 1 base, and 16 bases lay in between. Germline CDR1 MNHNY, CDR2 SVGAGI (reference sequence).